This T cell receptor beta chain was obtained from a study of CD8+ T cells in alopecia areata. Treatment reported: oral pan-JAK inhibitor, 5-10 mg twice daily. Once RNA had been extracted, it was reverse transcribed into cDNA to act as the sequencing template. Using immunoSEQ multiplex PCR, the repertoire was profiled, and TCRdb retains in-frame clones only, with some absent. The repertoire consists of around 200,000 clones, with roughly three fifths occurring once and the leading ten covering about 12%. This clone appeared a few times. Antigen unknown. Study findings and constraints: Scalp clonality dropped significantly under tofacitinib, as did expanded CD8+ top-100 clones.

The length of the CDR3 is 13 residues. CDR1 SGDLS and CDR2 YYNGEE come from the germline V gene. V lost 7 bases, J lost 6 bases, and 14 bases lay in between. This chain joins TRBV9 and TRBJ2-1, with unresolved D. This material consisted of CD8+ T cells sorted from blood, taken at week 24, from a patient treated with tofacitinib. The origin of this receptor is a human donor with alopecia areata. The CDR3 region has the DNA TGTGCCAGCCGTGGCCAAGGGATCAATGAGCAGTTCTTC. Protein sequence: CASRGQGINEQFF.